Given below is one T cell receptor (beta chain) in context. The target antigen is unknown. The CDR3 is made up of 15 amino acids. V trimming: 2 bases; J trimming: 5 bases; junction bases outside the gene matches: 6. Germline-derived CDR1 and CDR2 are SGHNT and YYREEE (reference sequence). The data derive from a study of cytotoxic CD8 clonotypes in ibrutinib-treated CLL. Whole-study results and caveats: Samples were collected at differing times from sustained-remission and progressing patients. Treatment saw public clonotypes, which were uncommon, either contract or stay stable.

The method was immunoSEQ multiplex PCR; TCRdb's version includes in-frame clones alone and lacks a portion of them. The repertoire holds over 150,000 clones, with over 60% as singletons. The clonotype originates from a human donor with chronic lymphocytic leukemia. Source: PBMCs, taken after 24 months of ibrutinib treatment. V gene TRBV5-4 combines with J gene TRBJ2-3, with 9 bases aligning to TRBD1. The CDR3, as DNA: TGTGCCAGCAGCTTCCGGGACAGGGTCATAGATACGCAGTATTTT. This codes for CASSFRDRVIDTQYF.